This TCR beta chain appears in the sequencing data of a study of cytomegalovirus exposure and HLA in healthy donors. Findings of the study overall: Certain sequence variants were highly shared and formed a cluster, and this cluster was likely a sequencing artifact. A later analysis by the authors found several of the most significant clusters apparently linked to common viral pathogens. Presence/absence analyses supposed approximately even sequencing depth among donors.

With 60 Vbeta and 13 Jbeta primers, the PCR was carried out. Clones were sequenced by immunoSEQ multiplex PCR, and TCRdb holds only the in-frame ones, with some missing. Among 180,000 or so clones listed, just over 75% were seen once. In germline, CDR1 is PRHDT, CDR2 FYEKMQ (reference sequence). CDR3 size: 15 residues. V was pared by 0 bases and J by 8 bases, with 16 bases between. Of note for this clone: Its antigen is unidentified.

The chain couples TRBV13 to TRBJ1-1; D unresolved. The receptor was derived from a man between 18 and 35 years old in good health and CMV-seronegative. The specimen was PBMCs. The CDR3 is CASSLGLPFLREAFF. CDR3 nucleotides: TGTGCCAGCAGCTTAGGGCTCCCCTTTCTACGAGAAGCTTTCTTT. The full variable domain, rest sourced from reference TRBV13 and TRBJ1-1, is AAGVIQSPRHLIKEKRETATLKCYPIPRHDTVYWYQQGPGQDPQFLISFYEKMQSDKGSIPDRFSAQQFSDYHSELNMSSLELGDSALYFCASSLGLPFLREAFFGQGTRLTVV.